Ten or more counts support the clone carrying this T cell receptor (beta chain). No antigen is known for it. RNA transcripts provided the source from which TCR beta CDR3 regions were amplified. During a first-round RT-PCR of the TCR CDR3, the HTBI primer set was used. TCRdb analysed the multiplex PCR reads with MiXCR anew, one entry per CDR3 protein. Among fewer than 650,000 distinct CDR3 sequences listed, around 13% were seen once. The CDR3 sequence is 15 residues long. Germline CDR1 reads SGHRS; CDR2 reads YFSETQ. V shed 2 bases, J shed 1 base, and the junction held 3 bases outside the gene matches. This record belongs to a study of T cells in Graves' hyperthyroidism and ophthalmopathy. Study-wide context: It was at initial diagnosis, before any treatment, that peripheral blood was collected.

Regarding the study as a whole: Most expanded thyroid clonotypes above 0.001 recurred in blood. From stable hyperthyroidism, ophthalmopathy was separated by a 13 V-J model.

Blood dates from first hyperthyroidism diagnosis, before any ophthalmopathy symptoms. Source material: blood. The receptor's source is a woman aged 25-40 years with Graves' hyperthyroidism that later progressed to Graves' ophthalmopathy. V gene TRBV5-1 combines with J gene TRBJ2-7; the match to TRBD2 covers 10 bases. Written as DNA, the CDR3 is TGCGCCAGCAGCTTCCAACTAGCGGGGTCCTACGAGCAGTACTTC. It is translated as CASSFQLAGSYEQYF.